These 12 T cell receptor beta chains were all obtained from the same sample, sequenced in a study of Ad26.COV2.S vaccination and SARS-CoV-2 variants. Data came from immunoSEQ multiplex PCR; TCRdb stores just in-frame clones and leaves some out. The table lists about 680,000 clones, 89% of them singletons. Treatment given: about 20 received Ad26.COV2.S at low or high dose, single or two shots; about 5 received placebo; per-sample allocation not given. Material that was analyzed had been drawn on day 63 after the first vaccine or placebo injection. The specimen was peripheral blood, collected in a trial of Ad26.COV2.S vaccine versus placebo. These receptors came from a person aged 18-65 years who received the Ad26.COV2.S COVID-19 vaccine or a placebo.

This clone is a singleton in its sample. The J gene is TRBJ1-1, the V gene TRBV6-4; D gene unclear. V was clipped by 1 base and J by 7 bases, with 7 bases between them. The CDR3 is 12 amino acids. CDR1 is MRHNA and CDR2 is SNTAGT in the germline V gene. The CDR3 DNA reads TGTGCCAGCAGTGACTATCTGGGTGAAGCTTTCTTT. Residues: CASSDYLGEAFF.

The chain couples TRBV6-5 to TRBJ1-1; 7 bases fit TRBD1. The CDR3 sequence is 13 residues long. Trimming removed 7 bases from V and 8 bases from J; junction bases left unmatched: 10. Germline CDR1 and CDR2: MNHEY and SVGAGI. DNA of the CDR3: TGTGCCAGCACATTGACAGGGTCTATAGAAGCTTTCTTT. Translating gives CASTLTGSIEAFF.

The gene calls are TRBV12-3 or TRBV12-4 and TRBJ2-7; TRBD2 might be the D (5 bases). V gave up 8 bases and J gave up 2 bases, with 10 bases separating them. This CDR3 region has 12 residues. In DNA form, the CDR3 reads TGTGCCAGCGCCGGGGTGACCTACGAGCAGTACTTC. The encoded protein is CASAGVTYEQYF.

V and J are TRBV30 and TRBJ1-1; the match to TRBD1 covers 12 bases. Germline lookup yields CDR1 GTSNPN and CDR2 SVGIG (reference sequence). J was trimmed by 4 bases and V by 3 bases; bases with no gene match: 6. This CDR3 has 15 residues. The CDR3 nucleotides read TGTGCCTGGAGAGGGACAGGGGGCGCGGGCACTGAAGCTTTCTTT. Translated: CAWRGTGGAGTEAFF.

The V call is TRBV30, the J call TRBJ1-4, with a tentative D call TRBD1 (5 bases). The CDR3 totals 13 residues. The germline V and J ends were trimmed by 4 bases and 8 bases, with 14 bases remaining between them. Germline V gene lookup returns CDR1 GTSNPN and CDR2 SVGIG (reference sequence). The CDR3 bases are TGTGCCTGGATCGGACCGGGGACCGAAAAACTGTTTTTT. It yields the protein CAWIGPGTEKLFF.

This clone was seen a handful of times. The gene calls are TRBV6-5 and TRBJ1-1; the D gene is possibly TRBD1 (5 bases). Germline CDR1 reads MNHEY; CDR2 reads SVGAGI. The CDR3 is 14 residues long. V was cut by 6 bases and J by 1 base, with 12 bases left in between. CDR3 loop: CASRSDRRNTEAFF. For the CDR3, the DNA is TGTGCCAGCAGGAGCGACAGACGGAACACTGAAGCTTTCTTT.

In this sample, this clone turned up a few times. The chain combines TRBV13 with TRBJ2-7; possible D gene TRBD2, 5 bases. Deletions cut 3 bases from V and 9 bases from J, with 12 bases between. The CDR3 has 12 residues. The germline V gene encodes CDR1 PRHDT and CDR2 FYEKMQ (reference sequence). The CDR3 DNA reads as TGTGCCAGCAGCTTGGGAAGGGCGGGGCAGTACTTC. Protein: CASSLGRAGQYF.

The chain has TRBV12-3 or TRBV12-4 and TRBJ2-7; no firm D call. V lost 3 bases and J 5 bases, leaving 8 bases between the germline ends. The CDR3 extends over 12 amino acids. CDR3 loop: CASSLMGNEQYF. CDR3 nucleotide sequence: TGTGCCAGCAGTTTGATGGGGAACGAGCAGTACTTC.

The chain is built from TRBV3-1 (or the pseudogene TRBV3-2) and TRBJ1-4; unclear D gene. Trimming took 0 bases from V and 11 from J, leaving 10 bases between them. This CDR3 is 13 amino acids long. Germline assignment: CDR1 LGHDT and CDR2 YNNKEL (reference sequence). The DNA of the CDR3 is TGTGCCAGCAGCCAAGATCGTGTAGGTAAACTGTTTTTT. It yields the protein CASSQDRVGKLFF.

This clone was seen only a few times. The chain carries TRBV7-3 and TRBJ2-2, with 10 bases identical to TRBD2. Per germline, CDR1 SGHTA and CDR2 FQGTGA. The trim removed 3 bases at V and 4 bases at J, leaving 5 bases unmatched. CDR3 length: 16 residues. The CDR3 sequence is CASSLNSGGSTGELFF. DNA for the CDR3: TGTGCCAGCAGCTTGAATAGCGGGGGGAGCACCGGGGAGCTGTTTTTT.

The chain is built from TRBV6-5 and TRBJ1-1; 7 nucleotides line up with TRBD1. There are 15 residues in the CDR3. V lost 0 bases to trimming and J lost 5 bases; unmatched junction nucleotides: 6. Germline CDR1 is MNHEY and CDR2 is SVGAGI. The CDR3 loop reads CASSYSPTGRTEAFF. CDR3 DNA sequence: TGTGCCAGCAGTTACTCCCCGACAGGGCGTACTGAAGCTTTCTTT.

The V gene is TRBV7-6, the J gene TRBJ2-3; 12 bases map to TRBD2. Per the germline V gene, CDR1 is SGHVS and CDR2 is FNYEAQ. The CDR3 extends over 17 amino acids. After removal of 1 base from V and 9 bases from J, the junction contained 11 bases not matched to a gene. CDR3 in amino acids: CASSLGASGGVQGTQYF. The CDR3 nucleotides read TGTGCCAGCAGCTTAGGGGCTAGCGGGGGGGTCCAGGGCACGCAGTATTTT. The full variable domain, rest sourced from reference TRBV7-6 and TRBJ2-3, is GAGVSQSPRYKVTKRGQDVALRCDPISGHVSLYWYRQALGQGPEFLTYFNYEAQQDKSGLPNDRFSAERPEGSISTLTIQRTEQRDSAMYRCASSLGASGGVQGTQYFGPGTRLTVL.